One sample yielded the 11 T cell receptor beta chains listed below, sequenced in a study of blood T cell repertoires in COVID-19. Sequencing used immunoSEQ multiplex PCR; TCRdb keeps in-frame clones, though not all of them. In the table there are about 40,000 clones, 80% to 90% of which are singletons. The specimen sequenced was peripheral blood. Receptors were obtained from a woman in her 70s with acute or convalescent COVID-19.

This chain uses TRBV27 with TRBJ1-5; 7 nucleotides align to TRBD1. CDR3 size: 15 residues. J lost 0 bases, V lost 3 bases, and 2 bases had no gene match. Per germline, CDR1 MNHEY and CDR2 SMNVEV (reference sequence). The CDR3 protein is CASSFGTDSNQPQHF. CDR3 DNA sequence: TGTGCCAGCAGTTTTGGGACAGATAGCAATCAGCCCCAGCATTTT.

This clone has just one count. The chain uses TRBV6-5 and TRBJ2-7, with D hard to call. This CDR3 region has 13 residues. CDR1 is MNHEY and CDR2 is SVGAGI in the germline V gene. V was trimmed by 5 bases and J by 2 bases, leaving 10 bases between them. The CDR3 region has the DNA TGTGCCAGCAGTCCGGGTCTTCCCTACGAGCAGTACGTC. It translates to CASSPGLPYEQYV.

The chain uses TRBV28 and TRBJ2-3; D ambiguous. The CDR3 contains 12 residues. From germline, CDR1 is MDHEN and CDR2 SYDVKM. Trimming stripped 5 bases from V and 8 bases from J, with 11 bases between. The CDR3 nucleotides read TGTGCCAGCAGTCAAGAGGTTTTTACGCAGTATTTT. This sequence encodes CASSQEVFTQYF.

The V gene is TRBV7-3, the J gene TRBJ2-1, with 7 bases aligning to TRBD2. CDR3 length equals 15 residues. CDR1 is SGHTA and CDR2 is FQGTGA in the germline V gene. J lost 2 bases, V lost 5 bases, and 6 bases had no gene match. The CDR3 sequence is CASSRGLEAYNEQFF. CDR3 DNA sequence: TGTGCCAGCAGCCGCGGACTAGAGGCCTACAATGAGCAGTTCTTC.

The V and J genes are TRBV27 and TRBJ2-1, with TRBD2 identical over 13 bases. Germline lookup yields CDR1 MNHEY and CDR2 SMNVEV (reference sequence). The CDR3 is 15 amino acids. J gave up 8 bases and V 1 base, and 2 bases lay outside the gene matches. CDR3 sequence: CASSLYGLAGDEQFF. Written as DNA, the CDR3 is TGTGCCAGCAGTTTATACGGACTAGCGGGAGATGAGCAGTTCTTC.

This chain uses TRBV19 with TRBJ1-4; TRBD1 might be the D (5 bases). The CDR3 is 14 residues long. Germline CDR1 reads LNHDA; CDR2 reads SQIVND (reference sequence). V lost 5 bases and J lost 7, with 14 bases in between. CDR3: CASSPRGEGEKLFF. CDR3 nucleotides: TGTGCCAGTAGTCCCCGGGGGGAAGGTGAAAAACTGTTTTTT.

The rearrangement links TRBV18 to TRBJ2-2; D not resolved. This CDR3 spans 15 amino acids. The V and J ends lost 1 base and 0 bases respectively, with 6 bases between them. The germline gives CDR1 KGHSH, CDR2 LQKENI. CDR3 residues: CASSPRQSNTGELFF. The CDR3 nucleotides read TGTGCCAGCTCACCACGGCAGTCGAACACCGGGGAGCTGTTTTTT.

The chain carries TRBV11-3 and TRBJ2-5; D not certain. This CDR3 comprises 15 residues. Germline loops: CDR1 SGHNT, CDR2 YENEEA. Trimming took off 1 base at V and 5 bases at J, with 14 bases between the two ends. In DNA form, the CDR3 reads TGTGCCAGCAGCTTAGCTCCGGGTCCCTCGGAGACCCAGTACTTC. Its translation: CASSLAPGPSETQYF. The full variable domain, its missing parts supplied by reference TRBV11-3 and TRBJ2-5, is EAGVVQSPRYKIIEKKQPVAFWCNPISGHNTLYWYLQNLGQGPELLIRYENEEAVDDSQLPKDRFSAERLKGVDSTLKIQPAELGDSAVYLCASSLAPGPSETQYFGPGTRLLVL.

This clone was recorded once. The rearrangement links TRBV7-3 to TRBJ2-1, with D possibly being TRBD2 (6 bases). The germline V and J ends were trimmed by 6 bases and 12 bases, with 18 bases remaining between them. Germline V CDR1 and CDR2: SGHTA, FQGTGA. The CDR3 contains 13 residues. The CDR3 loop reads CASSNWGVVGQFF. In DNA, the CDR3 is TGTGCCAGCAGTAACTGGGGGGTGGTCGGGCAGTTCTTC.

This clone has a handful of counts. The chain has TRBV27 and TRBJ1-1; D may be TRBD1 (6 bases). Trimming cost V 6 bases and J 1 base, with 12 bases left between them. The CDR3 is 14 amino acids. CDR1 MNHEY and CDR2 SMNVEV come from the germline V gene (reference sequence). The CDR3 DNA sequence: TGTGCCAGCAGCCCTTGGGACAAGAACACTGAAGCTTTCTTT. Amino acids: CASSPWDKNTEAFF.

This chain uses TRBV27 with TRBJ2-3; 11 bases line up with TRBD2. The CDR3 extends over 14 amino acids. CDR1 is MNHEY, CDR2 SMNVEV, per germline (reference sequence). V gave up 6 bases and J gave up 2 bases; unmatched junction bases: 1. The CDR3 is CASRTSGVTDTQYF. Written as DNA, the CDR3 is TGTGCCAGCAGGACTAGCGGGGTCACAGATACGCAGTATTTT.